These 32 T cell receptor beta chains originate from one sample sequenced in a study of T cell repertoires in cytomegalovirus infection. In TCRdb, the reads were re-called with MiXCR into one record per CDR3 protein. The top ten clones hold approximately 75% of a sample with approximately 89,000 distinct CDR3 sequences, over 25% of them seen once. Which antigens these TCRs recognize remains unknown. The sample was CD8+ T cells from cultured PBMCs, taken from culture after CMV antigen stimulation. These receptor sequences come from a human donor in good health (CMV status not recorded). Some clones in this sample may be carry-over from other donors' samples.

This clonotype was observed a few times. The chain carries TRBV6-5 and TRBJ2-3, with D perhaps TRBD1 (7 bases). V was clipped by 2 bases and J by 6 bases, with 12 bases between them. The CDR3 has 14 residues. Germline values: CDR1 MNHEY, CDR2 SVGAGI. The CDR3 nucleotides are TGTGCCAGCAGTTACCAGGGGGGCCCCGATACGCAGTATTTT. As protein: CASSYQGGPDTQYF.

The rearrangement links TRBV19 to TRBJ2-3; D tentatively reads TRBD1 or TRBD2 (6 bases each). Trimming stripped 5 bases from V and 0 bases from J, with 9 bases between. The CDR3 has 14 amino acids. CDR1 LNHDA and CDR2 SQIVND come from the germline V gene (reference sequence). The CDR3 coding sequence is TGTGCCAGTAGTGGGGGGCTTAGCACAGATACGCAGTATTTT. Translated: CASSGGLSTDTQYF.

The rearrangement joins TRBV19 to TRBJ2-2; 9 bases match TRBD1. This CDR3 has 17 residues. V shed 6 bases and J 3 bases; nucleotides not matched to a gene: 11. Germline V gives CDR1 LNHDA, CDR2 SQIVND (reference sequence). CDR3 bases: TGTGCCAGTAGCCAGAACCGGGACAGGGATTACACCGGGGAGCTGTTTTTT. As protein: CASSQNRDRDYTGELFF.

The chain recombines TRBV27 with TRBJ2-5; D remains unclear. Between the trimmed V and J ends, which lost 2 bases and 6 bases, there was a span of 16 bases. CDR3 length equals 15 residues. The germline V gene encodes CDR1 MNHEY and CDR2 SMNVEV (reference sequence). CDR3 sequence reads: CASSLTRLEIKTQYF. The CDR3 DNA sequence: TGTGCCAGCAGTTTAACCCGCTTAGAAATAAAGACCCAGTACTTC.

The chain is built from TRBV7-6 and TRBJ2-1, with TRBD2 matching over 14 bases. The germline gives CDR1 SGHVS, CDR2 FNYEAQ. The CDR3 spans 18 residues. The junction had 11 bases not matched to a gene; V was cut back by 1 base and J by 9 bases. The CDR3 region is CASSLDSMTSGGAGEQFF. The DNA for the CDR3 is TGTGCCAGCAGCTTAGATTCGATGACTAGCGGGGGGGCTGGTGAGCAGTTCTTC.

This sequence joins TRBV19 and TRBJ1-2; unclear D gene. The CDR3 sequence is 13 residues long. The germline CDR1 and CDR2 sequences are LNHDA and SQIVND (reference sequence). The V end lost 7 bases, the J end lost 7 bases, and 16 bases lay between the germline ends. CDR3 residues: CASKLGFSFGYTF. CDR3 nucleotides: TGTGCCAGTAAACTGGGTTTTTCCTTTGGCTACACCTTC.

This clonotype was detected ten times or more. The chain recombines TRBV11-3 with TRBJ2-7; 8 bases agree with TRBD2. The V gene end was trimmed by 5 bases and the J gene end by 1 base; junction bases not matched to a gene: 7. Germline assignment: CDR1 SGHNT and CDR2 YENEEA. The CDR3 is 15 residues long. CDR3 protein: CASSPGGGQSYEQYF. DNA of the CDR3: TGTGCCAGCAGCCCCGGGGGGGGGCAGTCCTACGAGCAGTACTTC.

This chain joins TRBV7-9 and TRBJ1-1, with 10 bases lining up with TRBD1. The CDR3 loop spans 15 amino acids. Germline V CDR1 and CDR2: SEHNR, FQNEAQ (reference sequence). The V gene end was trimmed by 5 bases and the J gene end by 1 base; junction bases not matched to a gene: 4. CDR3 bases: TGTGCCAGCAGCCTAAGGGACAGGGGGAACACTGAAGCTTTCTTT. It is translated as CASSLRDRGNTEAFF.

This clonotype was seen only a few times. This chain connects TRBV4-2 to TRBJ2-5; 13 bases fit TRBD2. This CDR3 is built from 16 residues. Unmatched junction bases numbered 4, after V lost 3 bases and J lost 3 bases. Germline values: CDR1 LGHNA, CDR2 YNFKEQ. CDR3 sequence reads: CASSQTGTSGEETQYF. The CDR3 DNA is TGTGCCAGCAGCCAGACCGGGACTAGCGGGGAAGAGACCCAGTACTTC.

This clonotype came up a few times. The chain combines TRBV27 with TRBJ2-1; D unclear. Germline CDR1 is MNHEY and CDR2 is SMNVEV (reference sequence). V lost 3 bases and J lost 8, with 20 bases in between. The CDR3 loop spans 16 amino acids. The chain's CDR3 is CASSLVQTAGIDEQFF. The CDR3 nucleotides read TGTGCCAGCAGTTTGGTACAAACTGCCGGAATCGATGAGCAGTTCTTC.

This clonotype came up a few times. The genes are TRBV7-9 and TRBJ2-1, with D hard to call. V was shortened by 1 base and J by 8 bases, with 12 bases between the two germline ends. Per the germline V gene, CDR1 is SEHNR and CDR2 is FQNEAQ (reference sequence). CDR3 length equals 14 residues. The CDR3 DNA reads TGTGCCAGCAGCTTAGATTCTAGTTTGTATGAGCAGTTCTTC. Residues: CASSLDSSLYEQFF.

The chain couples TRBV4-1 to TRBJ1-2; no reliable D call. The CDR3 spans 14 residues. V lost 0 bases to trimming and J lost 4 bases, with 9 bases between them. Germline CDR1 and CDR2: MGHRA and YSYEKL. The CDR3 here is CASSQEPDSYGYTF. Here the CDR3 DNA reads TGCGCCAGCAGCCAAGAACCAGACTCCTATGGCTACACCTTC.

The chain uses TRBV7-2 and TRBJ1-3, with D hard to call. Trimming shortened V by 1 base and J by 2 bases, and 15 bases separated the two germline ends. The CDR3 consists of 17 residues. Germline V lookup: CDR1 SGHTA, CDR2 FQGNSA. CDR3 amino acids: CASSLDAREEAGNTIYF. DNA for the CDR3: TGTGCCAGCAGCTTAGATGCGCGGGAAGAGGCTGGAAACACCATATATTTT. The full variable domain, with the rest looked up from reference TRBV7-2 and TRBJ1-3, is GAGVSQSPSNKVTEKGKDVELRCDPISGHTALYWYRQSLGQGLEFLIYFQGNSAPDKSGLPSDRFSAERTGGSVSTLTIQRTQQEDSAVYLCASSLDAREEAGNTIYFGEGSWLTVV.

This clonotype was seen ten or more times. This chain connects TRBV2 to TRBJ1-4, with 9 bases fitting TRBD1. The V segment lost 7 bases and the J segment 8 bases; nucleotides outside the gene matches: 5. Germline V gene lookup returns CDR1 SNHLY and CDR2 FYNNEI. The CDR3 contains 13 residues. CDR3 loop: CASMRDRAEKLFF. The CDR3 coding sequence is TGTGCCAGCATGCGGGACAGGGCGGAAAAACTGTTTTTT. Drawing the rest from reference TRBV2 and TRBJ1-4, the complete variable domain is EPEVTQTPSHQVTQMGQEVILRCVPISNHLYFYWYRQILGQKVEFLVSFYNNEISEKSEIFDDQFSVERPDGSNFTLKIRSTKLEDSAMYFCASMRDRAEKLFFGSGTQLSVL.

This chain connects TRBV20-1 to TRBJ2-2, with D unclear. The germline V gene has CDR1 DFQATT and CDR2 SNEGSKA (reference sequence). Trimming removed 1 base at V and 5 bases at J, with 5 bases between. The CDR3 totals 12 residues. The DNA for the CDR3 is TGCAGTGCTAGAGGACAAACCGGGGAGCTGTTTTTT. Translating it yields CSARGQTGELFF.

The V and J genes are TRBV6-8 and TRBJ1-2; 10 bases agree with TRBD1. The CDR3 has 13 residues. Germline V gene sequence: CDR1 MNHGY, CDR2 SAAAGT. The V segment lost 7 bases and the J segment 6 bases; nucleotides outside the gene matches: 5. DNA for the CDR3: TGTGCCAGCAATAGACAGGGGGCGAATGGCTACACCTTC. Translated: CASNRQGANGYTF.

The V call is TRBV30, the J call TRBJ2-2, with 9 bases that match TRBD2. With V trimmed by 4 bases and J by 3 bases, 3 bases remained unmatched. This CDR3 spans 14 amino acids. The germline V gene encodes CDR1 GTSNPN and CDR2 SVGIG (reference sequence). CDR3 sequence reads: CAWTSGDYTGELFF. CDR3 bases: TGTGCCTGGACTAGCGGGGACTACACCGGGGAGCTGTTTTTT.

The chain employs TRBV24-1 and TRBJ2-1, with a weak D call TRBD1 (6 bases). Germline V CDR1 and CDR2: KGHDR, SFDVKD. Trimming stripped 2 bases from V and 3 bases from J, with 7 bases between. CDR3 length equals 14 residues. CDR3 bases: TGTGCCACCAGTGATTCAGGGGACTACAATGAGCAGTTCTTC. Translating gives CATSDSGDYNEQFF.

The chain uses TRBV20-1 and TRBJ1-1; 7 positions agree with TRBD1. The V gene's germline CDR1 is DFQATT and CDR2 SNEGSKA (reference sequence). V lost 3 bases, J lost 0 bases, and 7 bases stayed unmatched. The CDR3 loop spans 15 amino acids. For the CDR3, the DNA is TGCAGTGCTAGGGGGGACAGCCCTTTGAACACTGAAGCTTTCTTT. It yields the protein CSARGDSPLNTEAFF.

The chain has TRBV6-6 and TRBJ1-1; D unclear. Trimming removed 0 bases from V and 3 bases from J, with 14 bases in between. There are 16 residues in the CDR3. Looked up from germline, CDR1 is MNHNY and CDR2 is SVGAGI (reference sequence). CDR3 protein: CASSYSWHRRDTEAFF. DNA of the CDR3: TGTGCCAGCAGTTACTCATGGCACCGTAGGGACACTGAAGCTTTCTTT.

This clonotype showed up just a few times. This chain links TRBV7-3 with TRBJ1-1, with a tentative D call TRBD1 (5 bases). CDR1 and CDR2 from the germline V gene are SGHTA and FQGTGA. This CDR3 spans 17 amino acids. The V gene lost 2 bases and the J gene lost 6 bases, with 22 bases spanning the gap. This CDR3 is CASSLVFNPVRDAEAFF. For the CDR3, the DNA is TGTGCCAGCAGCTTAGTTTTTAATCCGGTCAGGGACGCTGAAGCTTTCTTT.

The genes are TRBV6-4 and TRBJ2-5; D call uncertain. The CDR3 runs 13 residues. V lost 0 bases and J lost 10, with 12 bases in between. Germline assignment: CDR1 MRHNA and CDR2 SNTAGT. The CDR3 nucleotides are TGTGCCAGCAGTGACTCGATCGGGTCCAGCCAGTACTTC. Its protein product is CASSDSIGSSQYF.

This clonotype came up a few times. The chain uses TRBV3-1 and TRBJ1-2, with TRBD1 matching 10 bases. The ends lost 2 bases at V and 5 bases at J; junction bases unmatched: 8. The CDR3 is 16 amino acids. Germline lookup yields CDR1 LGHDT and CDR2 YNNKEL (reference sequence). CDR3 sequence (DNA): TGTGCCAGCAGCCAAAAGAGGACAGGGGGAAGTTATGGCTACACCTTC. Its translation is CASSQKRTGGSYGYTF.

The chain carries TRBV11-1 and TRBJ2-7; D is tentatively TRBD1 or TRBD2 (5 bases each). Germline V gives CDR1 SGHAT, CDR2 FQDESV (reference sequence). V was cut by 5 bases and J by 4 bases, with 15 bases left in between. The CDR3 consists of 14 residues. The CDR3 is CASSPRGVWYEQYF. Here the CDR3 DNA reads TGTGCCAGCAGCCCCCGAGGGGTTTGGTACGAGCAGTACTTC. Complete variable domain (other parts from reference TRBV11-1 and TRBJ2-7): EAEVAQSPRYKITEKSQAVAFWCDPISGHATLYWYRQILGQGPELLVQFQDESVVDDSQLPKDRFSAERLKGVDSTLKIQPAELGDSAMYLCASSPRGVWYEQYFGPGTRLTVT.

The chain has TRBV19 and TRBJ1-5, with D perhaps matching TRBD1 (5 bases). Trimming left V 8 bases short and J 3 bases short, with 11 bases between. Germline CDR1 reads LNHDA; CDR2 reads SQIVND (reference sequence). The CDR3 contains 13 residues. Here the CDR3 DNA reads TGTGCCAGTGCGACAGCGGACAATCAGCCCCAGCATTTT. Its protein product is CASATADNQPQHF.

This chain connects TRBV2 to TRBJ2-1, with 10 bases aligning to TRBD2. The CDR3 is made up of 15 amino acids. The trim removed 1 base at V and 9 bases at J, leaving 6 bases unmatched. The germline V gene has CDR1 SNHLY and CDR2 FYNNEI. The DNA for the CDR3 is TGTGCCAGCAGTGAAGTGCTAGCGGGGGTCAGTGAGCAGTTCTTC. This encodes CASSEVLAGVSEQFF.

Note on this clonotype: It may be a read error: a sequence one base away is much more abundant. The rearrangement links TRBV5-4 to TRBJ2-4; D is perhaps TRBD1 (6 bases). Germline V gene sequence: CDR1 SGHNT, CDR2 YYREEE (reference sequence). Trimming pared 5 bases from V and 8 bases from J, leaving 17 bases between. This CDR3 has 14 residues. CDR3 DNA sequence: TGTGCCAGCAGACCTCAGGGGAGATTACACATTCAGTACTTC. Encoded protein: CASRPQGRLHIQYF.

V and J are TRBV9 and TRBJ1-1; D is undetermined. The CDR3 length is 16 residues. Trimming took off 0 bases at V and 3 bases at J, with 15 bases between the two ends. Germline-derived CDR1 and CDR2 are SGDLS and YYNGEE. CDR3 DNA: TGTGCCAGCAGCGTAGTGTTGGGTGAGTGGGACACTGAAGCTTTCTTT. It specifies CASSVVLGEWDTEAFF.

This clonotype was picked up many times. The genes are TRBV12-3 or TRBV12-4 and TRBJ2-3; perhaps TRBD1 as D (6 bases). The V gene lost 2 bases and the J gene lost 4 bases, with 13 bases spanning the gap. The CDR3 has 15 residues. CDR3 sequence (DNA): TGTGCCAGCAGTTTAAGGGCAGGGGATTCAGATACGCAGTATTTT. The encoded protein is CASSLRAGDSDTQYF.

This clonotype came up a few times. The chain recombines TRBV7-6 with TRBJ2-1, with D perhaps matching TRBD2 (6 bases). From germline, CDR1 is SGHVS and CDR2 FNYEAQ. V gave up 5 bases and J gave up 1 base, with 12 bases separating them. This CDR3 comprises 15 residues. The CDR3 nucleotides are TGTGCCAGCAGCCCTACGGGACTTTCCTACAATGAGCAGTTCTTC. Protein sequence: CASSPTGLSYNEQFF. The variable domain in full, with the rest retrieved from reference TRBV7-6 and TRBJ2-1, is GAGVSQSPRYKVTKRGQDVALRCDPISGHVSLYWYRQALGQGPEFLTYFNYEAQQDKSGLPNDRFSAERPEGSISTLTIQRTEQRDSAMYRCASSPTGLSYNEQFFGPGTRLTVL.

This chain links TRBV9 with TRBJ2-3; D call uncertain. CDR1 is SGDLS, CDR2 YYNGEE, per germline. CDR3 length: 13 amino acids. The V gene lost 0 bases and the J gene lost 6 bases, with 8 bases spanning the gap. CDR3 amino acids: CASSVEGFDTQYF. DNA for the CDR3: TGTGCCAGCAGCGTAGAAGGGTTTGATACGCAGTATTTT.

This chain uses TRBV7-9 with TRBJ1-2; possible D gene TRBD1, 6 bases. Germline V gene data show CDR1 as SEHNR and CDR2 as FQNEAQ (reference sequence). Trimming removed 6 bases at V and 3 bases at J, with 14 bases between. The CDR3 is 14 residues long. The CDR3 spells CASRPDRYHYGYTF. The CDR3 region has the DNA TGTGCCAGCAGACCCGACAGGTATCACTATGGCTACACCTTC. The variable domain in full, with the rest retrieved from reference TRBV7-9 and TRBJ1-2, is DTGVSQNPRHKITKRGQNVTFRCDPISEHNRLYWYRQTLGQGPEFLTYFQNEAQLEKSRLLSDRFSAERPKGSFSTLEIQRTEQGDSAMYLCASRPDRYHYGYTFGSGTRLTVV.